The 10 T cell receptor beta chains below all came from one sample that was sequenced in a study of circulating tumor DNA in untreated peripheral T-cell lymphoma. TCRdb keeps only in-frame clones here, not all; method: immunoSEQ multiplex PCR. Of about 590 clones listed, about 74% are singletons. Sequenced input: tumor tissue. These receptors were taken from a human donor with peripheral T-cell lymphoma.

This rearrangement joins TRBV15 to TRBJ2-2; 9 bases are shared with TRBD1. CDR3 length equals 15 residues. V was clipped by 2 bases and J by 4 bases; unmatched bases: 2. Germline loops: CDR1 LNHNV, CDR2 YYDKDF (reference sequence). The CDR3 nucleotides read TGTGCCACCAGCAGAAGACAGGGGGGCACCGGGGAGCTGTTTTTT. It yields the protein CATSRRQGGTGELFF.

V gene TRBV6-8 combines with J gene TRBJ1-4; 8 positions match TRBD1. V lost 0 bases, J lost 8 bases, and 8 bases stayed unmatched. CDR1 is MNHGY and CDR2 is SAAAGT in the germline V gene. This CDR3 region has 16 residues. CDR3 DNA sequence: TGTGCCAGCAGTTACTCGAATCCAGGGGGCGGAGAAAAACTGTTTTTT. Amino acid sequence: CASSYSNPGGGEKLFF.

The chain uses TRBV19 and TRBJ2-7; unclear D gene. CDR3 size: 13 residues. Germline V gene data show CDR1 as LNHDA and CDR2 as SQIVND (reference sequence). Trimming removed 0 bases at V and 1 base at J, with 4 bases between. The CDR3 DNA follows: TGTGCCAGTAGTATAGAACGGTCCTACGAGCAGTACTTC. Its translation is CASSIERSYEQYF.

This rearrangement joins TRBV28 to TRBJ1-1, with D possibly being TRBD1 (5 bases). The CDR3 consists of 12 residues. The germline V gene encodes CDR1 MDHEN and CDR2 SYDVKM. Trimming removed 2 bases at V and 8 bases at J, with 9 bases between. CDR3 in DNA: TGTGCCAGCAGTTTAGACAGACGAGAAGCTTTCTTT. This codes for CASSLDRREAFF.

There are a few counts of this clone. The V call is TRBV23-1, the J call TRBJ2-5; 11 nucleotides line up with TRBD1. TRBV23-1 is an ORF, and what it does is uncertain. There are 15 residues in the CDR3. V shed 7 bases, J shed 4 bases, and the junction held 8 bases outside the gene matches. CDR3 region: CASITDRGLGETQYF. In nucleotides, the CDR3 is TGCGCCAGCATCACGGACAGGGGGCTTGGAGAGACCCAGTACTTC.

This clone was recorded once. CDR3 coding DNA: TGTGCCAGCAGTTGGGTCCCGGTCACCGGGGAGCTGTTTTTT. As protein: CASSWVPVTGELFF. This chain joins TRBV7-6 and TRBJ2-2; no clear D gene. CDR3 size: 14 residues. Germline V gene lookup returns CDR1 SGHVS and CDR2 FNYEAQ. Trimming pared 6 bases from V and 4 bases from J, leaving 12 bases between.

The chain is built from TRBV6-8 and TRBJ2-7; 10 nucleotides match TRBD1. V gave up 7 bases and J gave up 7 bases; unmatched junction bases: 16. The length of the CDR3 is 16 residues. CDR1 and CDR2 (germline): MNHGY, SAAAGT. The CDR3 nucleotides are TGTGCCAGCATCGACAGGGGGCAACCCCCCTCCTGGGAGCAGTACTTC. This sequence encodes CASIDRGQPPSWEQYF.

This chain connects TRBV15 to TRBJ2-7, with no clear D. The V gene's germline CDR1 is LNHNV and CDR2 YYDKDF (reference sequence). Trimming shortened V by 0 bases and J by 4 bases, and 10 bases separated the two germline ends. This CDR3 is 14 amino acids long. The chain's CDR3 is CATSRERRNYEQYF. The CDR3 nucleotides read TGTGCCACCAGCAGAGAGCGAAGGAATTACGAGCAGTACTTC.

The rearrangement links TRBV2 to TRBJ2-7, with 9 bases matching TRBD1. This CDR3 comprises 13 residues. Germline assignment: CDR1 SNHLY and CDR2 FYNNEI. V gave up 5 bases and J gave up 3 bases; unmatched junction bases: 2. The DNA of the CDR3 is TGTGCCAGCAGTTGGGGACAGGGCTACGAGCAGTACTTC. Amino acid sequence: CASSWGQGYEQYF.

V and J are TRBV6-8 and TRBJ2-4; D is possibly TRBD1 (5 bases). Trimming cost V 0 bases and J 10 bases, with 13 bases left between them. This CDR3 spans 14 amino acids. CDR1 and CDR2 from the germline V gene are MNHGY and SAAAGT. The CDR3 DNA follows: TGTGCCAGCAGTTACTCCGGTCAGGGCCCTATTCAGTACTTC. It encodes CASSYSGQGPIQYF.